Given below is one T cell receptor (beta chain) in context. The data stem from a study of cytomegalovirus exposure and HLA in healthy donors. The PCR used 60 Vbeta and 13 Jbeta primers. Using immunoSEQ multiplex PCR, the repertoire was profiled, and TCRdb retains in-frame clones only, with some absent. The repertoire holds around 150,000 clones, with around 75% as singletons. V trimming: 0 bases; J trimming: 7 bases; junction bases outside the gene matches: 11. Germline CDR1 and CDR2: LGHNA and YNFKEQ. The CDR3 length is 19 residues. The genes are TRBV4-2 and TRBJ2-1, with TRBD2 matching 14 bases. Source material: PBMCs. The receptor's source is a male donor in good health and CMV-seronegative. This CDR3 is CASSQDRLTSGGVGNEQFF. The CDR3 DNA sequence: TGTGCCAGCAGCCAAGATCGCTTGACTAGCGGGGGGGTAGGGAATGAGCAGTTCTTC.